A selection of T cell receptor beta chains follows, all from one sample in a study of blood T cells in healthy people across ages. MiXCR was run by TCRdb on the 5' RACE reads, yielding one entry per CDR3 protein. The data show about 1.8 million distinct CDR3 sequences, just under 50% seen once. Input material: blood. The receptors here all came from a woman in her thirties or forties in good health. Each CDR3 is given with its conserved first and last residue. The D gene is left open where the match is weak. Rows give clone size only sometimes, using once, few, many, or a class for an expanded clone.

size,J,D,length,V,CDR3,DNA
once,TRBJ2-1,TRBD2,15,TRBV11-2,CASSLLAGAYNGQFF,TGTGCCAGCAGCTTGTTAGCGGGGGCATACAATGGACAGTTCTTC
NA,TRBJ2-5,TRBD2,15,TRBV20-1,CSARNLGLAEETQYF,TGCAGTGCCCGTAACCTGGGGCTAGCGGAAGAGACCCAGTACTTC
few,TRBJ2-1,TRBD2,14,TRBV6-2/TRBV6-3,CATVGSGIYNEQFF,TGTGCCACCGTGGGTAGCGGGATCTACAATGAGCAGTTCTTC
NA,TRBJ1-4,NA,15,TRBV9,CASSRGQQWAKKLFF,TGTGCCAGCAGCCGAGGACAACAATGGGCAAAAAAACTGTTTTTT
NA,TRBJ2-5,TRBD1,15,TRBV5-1,CASSPLGTGQETQYF,TGCGCCAGCAGCCCCCTAGGGACAGGCCAAGAGACCCAGTACTTC
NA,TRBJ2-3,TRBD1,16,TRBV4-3,CASSQLGQGAKDTQYF,TGCGCCAGCAGCCAACTTGGACAGGGGGCTAAAGATACGCAGTATTTT
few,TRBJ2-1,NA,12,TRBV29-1,CSVEERAGEQFF,TGCAGCGTTGAAGAGCGGGCTGGTGAGCAGTTCTTC
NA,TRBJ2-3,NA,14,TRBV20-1,CSAGKRGATDTQYF,TGCAGTGCTGGGAAACGGGGGGCCACAGATACGCAGTATTTT
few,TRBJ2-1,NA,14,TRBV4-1,CASSQDKGGDEQFF,TGCGCCAGCAGCCAAGATAAGGGCGGGGATGAGCAGTTCTTC
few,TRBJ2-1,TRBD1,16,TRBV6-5,CASSYLPGTGLNEQFF,TGTGCCAGCAGTTACCTCCCCGGGACAGGGCTTAACGAGCAGTTCTTC
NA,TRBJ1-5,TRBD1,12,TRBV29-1,CSCRQGDQPQHF,TGCAGCTGTAGACAGGGAGATCAGCCCCAGCATTTT
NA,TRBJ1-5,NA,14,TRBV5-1,CASSPTGNNRPQHF,TGCGCCAGCAGCCCAACAGGGAACAATCGGCCCCAGCATTTT
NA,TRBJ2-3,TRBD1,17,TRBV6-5,CASSYSRRGTSTDTQYF,TGTGCCAGCAGTTACTCACGCAGGGGGACAAGCACAGATACGCAGTATTTT
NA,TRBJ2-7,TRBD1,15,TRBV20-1,CSARDRTGGWGEQYF,TGCAGTGCTAGAGATAGGACAGGGGGTTGGGGAGAGCAGTACTTC
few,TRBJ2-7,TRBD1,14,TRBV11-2,CASSSGTGVSEQYF,TGTGCCAGCAGCTCCGGGACAGGGGTATCCGAGCAGTACTTC
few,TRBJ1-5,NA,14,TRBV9,CASGGPYSNQPQHF,TGTGCCAGCGGAGGGCCCTATAGCAATCAGCCCCAGCATTTT
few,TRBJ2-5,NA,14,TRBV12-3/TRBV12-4,CASSFPPDEETQYF,TGTGCCAGCAGTTTTCCTCCCGATGAGGAGACCCAGTACTTC
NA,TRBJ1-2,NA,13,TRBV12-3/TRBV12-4,CASNATLFSGYTF,TGTGCCAGCAATGCCACTCTCTTTTCTGGCTACACCTTC
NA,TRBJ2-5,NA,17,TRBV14,CASSHDSNGGIPETQYF,TGTGCCAGCAGCCATGATTCAAATGGAGGGATCCCAGAGACCCAGTACTTC
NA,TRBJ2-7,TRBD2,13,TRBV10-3,CATLAGETYEQYF,TGTGCCACCCTAGCGGGGGAAACCTACGAGCAGTACTTC
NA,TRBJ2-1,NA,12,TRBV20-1,CSARTGPIEQFF,TGCAGTGCTAGGACAGGACCTATTGAGCAGTTCTTC
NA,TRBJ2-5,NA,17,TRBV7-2,CASSLGAVKSVQETQYF,TGTGCCAGCAGCTTAGGCGCTGTGAAATCTGTCCAAGAGACCCAGTACTTC
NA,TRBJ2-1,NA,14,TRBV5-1,CASRLQEGYNEQFF,TGCGCCAGCCGGTTACAGGAGGGCTACAATGAGCAGTTCTTC
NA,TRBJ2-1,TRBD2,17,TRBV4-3,CASSHGLAGGSYNEQFF,TGCGCCAGCAGCCATGGGCTCGCGGGGGGCTCCTACAATGAGCAGTTCTTC
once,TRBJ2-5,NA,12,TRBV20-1,CSAASGEKTQYF,TGCAGTGCTGCTTCCGGGGAGAAGACCCAGTACTTC
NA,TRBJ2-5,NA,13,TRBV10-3,CAISGGVQETQYF,TGTGCCATCAGTGGAGGAGTCCAAGAGACCCAGTACTTC
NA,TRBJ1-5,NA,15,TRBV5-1,CASSLGSGDHQPQHF,TGCGCCAGCAGCTTAGGGTCAGGGGATCATCAGCCCCAGCATTTT
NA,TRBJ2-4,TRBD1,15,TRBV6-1,CASREPGQGRNIQYF,TGTGCCAGCAGAGAACCGGGACAGGGAAGAAACATTCAGTACTTC
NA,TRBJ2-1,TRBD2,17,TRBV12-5,CASGLIPLAGGYNEQFF,TGTGCTAGTGGTTTGATCCCACTAGCGGGGGGTTACAATGAGCAGTTCTTC
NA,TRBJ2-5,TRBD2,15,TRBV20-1,CSARFSGGNQETQYF,TGCAGTGCTAGATTTAGCGGGGGCAATCAAGAGACCCAGTACTTC
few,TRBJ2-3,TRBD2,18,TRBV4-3,CASSQEFVLAASTDTQYF,TGCGCCAGCAGCCAAGAGTTCGTCCTAGCGGCGAGCACAGATACGCAGTATTTT
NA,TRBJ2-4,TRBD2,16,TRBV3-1,CASSQDPGGALGEQYF,TGTGCCAGCAGCCAAGATCCCGGGGGGGCCTTAGGAGAGCAGTACTTC
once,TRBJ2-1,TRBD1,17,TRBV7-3,CASSYPGQGGSYNEQFF,TGTGCCAGCAGTTACCCGGGACAGGGTGGCTCCTACAATGAGCAGTTCTTC
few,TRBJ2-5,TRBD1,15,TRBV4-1,CASSDTGTGKETQYF,TGCGCCAGCAGCGACACCGGGACAGGGAAAGAGACCCAGTACTTC
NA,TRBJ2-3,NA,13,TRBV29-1,CSVGAAPVDTQYF,TGCAGCGTTGGGGCGGCCCCCGTGGATACGCAGTATTTT
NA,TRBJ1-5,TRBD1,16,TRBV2,CASRAGTGASNQPQHF,TGTGCCAGCAGAGCCGGGACAGGGGCGAGCAATCAGCCCCAGCATTTT
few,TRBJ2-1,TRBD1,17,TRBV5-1,CASSFPMGQGSYNEQFF,TGCGCCAGCAGCTTCCCGATGGGACAGGGTTCGTACAATGAGCAGTTCTTC
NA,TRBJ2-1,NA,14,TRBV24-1,CATSEGRVGNEQFF,TGTGCCACCAGTGAGGGCAGGGTCGGCAATGAGCAGTTCTTC
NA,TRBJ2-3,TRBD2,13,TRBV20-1,CTVSGSVSDTQYF,TGCACTGTCAGCGGGAGTGTCTCGGATACGCAGTATTTT
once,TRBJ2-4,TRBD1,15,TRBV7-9,CASSPPGQAGYIQYF,TGTGCCAGCAGCCCGCCCGGACAGGCCGGGTACATTCAGTACTTC
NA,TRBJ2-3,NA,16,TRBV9,CASSVGTGEGTDTQYF,TGTGCCAGCAGCGTAGGAACAGGAGAGGGAACAGATACGCAGTATTTT
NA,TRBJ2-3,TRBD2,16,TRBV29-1,CSAGRLAGGITDTQYF,TGCAGCGCCGGACGACTAGCGGGGGGGATCACAGATACGCAGTATTTT
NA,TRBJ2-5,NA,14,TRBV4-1,CASSQGLGKETQYF,TGCGCCAGCAGCCAAGGACTGGGGAAAGAGACCCAGTACTTC
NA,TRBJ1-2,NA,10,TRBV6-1,CASSNRDYTF,TGTGCCAGCAGCAACAGGGACTACACCTTC
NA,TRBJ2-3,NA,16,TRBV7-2,CASSLGRGGVTDTQYF,TGTGCCAGCAGCTTAGGTCGGGGAGGAGTTACAGATACGCAGTATTTT
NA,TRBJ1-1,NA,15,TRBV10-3,CAISGTWGMNTEAFF,TGTGCCATCAGTGGGACATGGGGGATGAACACTGAAGCTTTCTTT
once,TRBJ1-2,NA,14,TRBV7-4,CASTIPQDTYCYTF,TGTGCCAGCACCATCCCACAGGATACCTATTGCTACACCTTC